This T cell receptor (beta chain) was retrieved from a study of T cells in localized non-small cell lung cancer. Study-wide results and caveats: Appearances in adjacent lung were noted for a median approximately 50 of the top 100 tumor clones.

The trim removed 3 bases at V and 10 bases at J, leaving 10 bases unmatched. Germline lookup yields CDR1 WSHSY and CDR2 SAAADI. This CDR3 is 16 amino acids long. Repertoires were generated with immunoSEQ multiplex PCR, while TCRdb's copy carries only in-frame clones and drops some. The sample holds 1,500 to 2,000 clones; under 25% are singletons and the top ten take 6.5% to 10%. With respect to this clone: Its antigen is not known.

V and J are TRBV10-2 and TRBJ1-6; 9 bases are shared with TRBD1. The sequence came from a female donor over 55 with stage II squamous cell lung carcinoma. This specimen was normal lung tissue next to the tumor, taken before any cancer treatment. The DNA of the CDR3 is TGCGCCAGCAGTGAAGGGAATACAGGGGGCCAATCACCCCTCCACTTT. This gives the protein CASSEGNTGGQSPLHF.